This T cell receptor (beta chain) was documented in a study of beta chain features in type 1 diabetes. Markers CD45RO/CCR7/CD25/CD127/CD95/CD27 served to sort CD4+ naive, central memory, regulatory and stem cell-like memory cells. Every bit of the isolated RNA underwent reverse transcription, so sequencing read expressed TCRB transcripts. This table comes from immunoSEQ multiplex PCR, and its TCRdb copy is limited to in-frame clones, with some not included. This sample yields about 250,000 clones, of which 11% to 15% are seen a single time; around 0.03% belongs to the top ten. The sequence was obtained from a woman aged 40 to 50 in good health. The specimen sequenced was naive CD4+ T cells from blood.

Here the CDR3 DNA reads TGTGCCAGCAGCTTGGCGGACAGGGTTAAGGGCTCACCCCTCCACTTT. Translation: CASSLADRVKGSPLHF. The rearrangement joins TRBV7-6 to TRBJ1-6; TRBD1 matches at 8 bases. Trimming at V came to 3 bases and at J to 10 bases, leaving 11 bases not matched to a gene. The germline gives CDR1 SGHVS, CDR2 FNYEAQ. The CDR3 has 16 amino acids.